What follows are 27 T cell receptor beta chains derived from one specimen sequenced in a study of cytomegalovirus exposure and HLA in healthy donors. The PCR ran on 60 Vbeta and 13 Jbeta primers. The table came from immunoSEQ multiplex PCR; TCRdb's copy has only in-frame clones and leaves some out. Of some 150,000 clones detected, roughly 74% appear once; the ten largest clones hold about 2.6%. Sequencing was performed on PBMCs. These receptors were taken from a man aged 18 to 30 in good health and CMV-seronegative.

The genes are TRBV10-3 and TRBJ2-5; 7 bases agree with TRBD1. The CDR3 is 18 amino acids. The ends lost 6 bases at V and 0 bases at J; junction bases unmatched: 16. Germline V gene data show CDR1 as ENHRY and CDR2 as SYGVKD. CDR3 in amino acids: CAISPSGQPESNQETQYF. For the CDR3, the DNA is TGTGCCATCAGCCCATCGGGACAGCCCGAATCCAACCAAGAGACCCAGTACTTC.

This rearrangement joins TRBV27 to TRBJ1-1, with D maybe TRBD1 (5 bases). This CDR3 region has 15 residues. Deletions cut 7 bases from V and 2 bases from J, with 17 bases between. Germline-derived CDR1 and CDR2 are MNHEY and SMNVEV (reference sequence). In DNA, the CDR3 is TGTGCCAGCATTGCAAGCAGGGTAGGAAACACTGAAGCTTTCTTT. Protein: CASIASRVGNTEAFF.

The chain uses TRBV27 and TRBJ2-2; D is possibly TRBD2 (6 bases). The CDR3 runs to 17 residues. The germline V gene encodes CDR1 MNHEY and CDR2 SMNVEV (reference sequence). Trimming cost V 5 bases and J 1 base, with 17 bases left between them. The DNA of the CDR3 is TGTGCCAGCAGTCCAGGGCGTTGGGGACTGAACACCGGGGAGCTGTTTTTT. This encodes CASSPGRWGLNTGELFF.

The gene calls are TRBV30 and TRBJ2-7, with 9 nucleotides matching TRBD2. Germline-derived CDR1 and CDR2 are GTSNPN and SVGIG (reference sequence). The trim removed 5 bases at V and 3 bases at J, leaving 5 bases unmatched. The CDR3 loop spans 13 amino acids. CDR3 coding DNA: TGTGCCTGGCTCAATAGCGGGGGCTACGAGCAGTACTTC. As protein: CAWLNSGGYEQYF.

This clone was seen once. The sample contains more than one DNA sequence encoding this CDR3. The chain couples TRBV27 to TRBJ1-5; no clear D gene. With 2 bases removed from V and 6 bases from J, the gap between germline ends came to 5 bases. From germline, CDR1 is MNHEY and CDR2 SMNVEV (reference sequence). The CDR3 sequence is 12 residues long. Here the CDR3 DNA reads TGTGCCAGCAGTTTACGGGGTCAGCCCCAGCATTTT. Its translation: CASSLRGQPQHF.

In this sample, this clone turned up a few times. The chain combines TRBV7-2 with TRBJ2-4; D is unclear. Germline V lookup: CDR1 SGHTA, CDR2 FQGNSA. The CDR3 has 16 amino acids. Trimming removed 1 base from V and 0 bases from J, with 10 bases in between. CDR3 coding DNA: TGTGCCAGCAGCTTAGGGTCGACACTAGCCAAAAACATTCAGTACTTC. As protein: CASSLGSTLAKNIQYF.

This chain uses TRBV28 with TRBJ1-1; tentatively, D is TRBD1 (6 bases). Trimming stripped 2 bases from V and 0 bases from J, with 7 bases between. The CDR3 is made up of 14 amino acids. Germline V lookup: CDR1 MDHEN, CDR2 SYDVKM. In nucleotides, the CDR3 is TGTGCCAGCAGTTTAGGACAGTTGAACACTGAAGCTTTCTTT. Amino acid sequence: CASSLGQLNTEAFF.

The chain is built from TRBV7-6 and TRBJ1-4; D is possibly TRBD1 (5 bases). V was trimmed by 5 bases and J by 0 bases, leaving 16 bases between them. CDR3 length: 17 amino acids. The germline CDR1 and CDR2 sequences are SGHVS and FNYEAQ. This chain's CDR3 is CASSPTGDRATNEKLFF. CDR3 in DNA: TGTGCCAGCAGCCCCACGGGGGACCGCGCAACTAATGAAAAACTGTTTTTT.

The V call is TRBV4-1, the J call TRBJ2-5; D gene ambiguous. V was clipped by 2 bases and J by 2 bases, with 12 bases between them. In germline, CDR1 is MGHRA, CDR2 YSYEKL. The CDR3 sequence is 15 residues long. CDR3 coding DNA: TGCGCCAGCAGCCAACATCACACCAAACAAGAGACCCAGTACTTC. It translates to CASSQHHTKQETQYF.

The rearrangement joins TRBV5-1 to TRBJ2-1; D may be TRBD1 (5 bases). The CDR3 runs 14 residues. Trimming took 6 bases from V and 5 from J, leaving 15 bases between them. The germline gives CDR1 SGHRS, CDR2 YFSETQ. The CDR3 sequence: CASKVGAGDNEQFF. CDR3 nucleotides: TGCGCCAGCAAGGTAGGGGCTGGGGACAATGAGCAGTTCTTC.

The rearrangement uses TRBV6-1 and TRBJ2-7; 10 bases match TRBD2. The ends lost 6 bases at V and 3 bases at J; junction bases unmatched: 5. CDR1 and CDR2 (germline): MNHNS, SASEGT. This CDR3 has 14 residues. The CDR3 nucleotides read TGTGCCAGCAGACTAGCGGGGTCTCTCTACGAGCAGTACGTC. It is translated as CASRLAGSLYEQYV.

The gene calls are TRBV5-4 and TRBJ2-1, with 7 bases identical to TRBD2. The CDR3 consists of 16 residues. The ends lost 5 bases at V and 4 bases at J; junction bases unmatched: 12. The germline V gene encodes CDR1 SGHNT and CDR2 YYREEE (reference sequence). CDR3: CASRASLSGEYNEQFF. The CDR3, as DNA: TGTGCCAGCAGGGCGTCTTTGAGCGGGGAGTACAATGAGCAGTTCTTC.

Only a few counts were recorded for this clone. CDR3 sequence: CASSFGGNPNTGELFF. DNA of the CDR3: TGTGCCAGCAGCTTTGGCGGGAACCCCAACACCGGGGAGCTGTTTTTT. The genes are TRBV5-4 and TRBJ2-2; tentatively, D is TRBD2 (6 bases). This CDR3 region has 16 residues. From germline, CDR1 is SGHNT and CDR2 YYREEE (reference sequence). V was pared by 2 bases and J by 2 bases, with 13 bases between.

The chain recombines TRBV7-2 with TRBJ2-7, with D possibly matching TRBD2 (6 bases). V lost 1 base, J lost 5 bases, and 21 bases lay in between. Germline V gives CDR1 SGHTA, CDR2 FQGNSA. CDR3 length: 17 amino acids. The CDR3 DNA is TGTGCCAGCAGCTTAGGCGGTGTGGGGGGTATGGGGGACGAGCAGTACTTC. This sequence encodes CASSLGGVGGMGDEQYF.

The chain is built from TRBV27 and TRBJ2-3; 9 bases are a match to TRBD2. Trimming removed 3 bases from V and 3 bases from J; junction bases left unmatched: 4. The CDR3 totals 15 residues. Germline-derived CDR1 and CDR2 are MNHEY and SMNVEV (reference sequence). Here the CDR3 reads CASSLALAGTDTQYF. CDR3 nucleotide sequence: TGTGCCAGCAGTTTGGCGCTAGCGGGGACAGATACGCAGTATTTT.

This chain joins TRBV6-5 and TRBJ1-2, with TRBD1 identical over 7 bases. J was trimmed by 4 bases and V by 4 bases; bases with no gene match: 6. This CDR3 spans 14 amino acids. Germline-derived CDR1 and CDR2 are MNHEY and SVGAGI. The chain's CDR3 is CASSFQGGVYGYTF. CDR3 sequence (DNA): TGTGCCAGCAGTTTCCAGGGGGGCGTCTATGGCTACACCTTC.

This chain uses TRBV15 with TRBJ2-1; possibly TRBD1 for D (5 bases). V lost 8 bases and J lost 4, with 15 bases in between. The CDR3 is 14 amino acids. Germline V gene data show CDR1 as LNHNV and CDR2 as YYDKDF (reference sequence). CDR3 in amino acids: CATLGANPYNEQFF. The CDR3 nucleotides are TGTGCCACCTTAGGGGCCAACCCATACAATGAGCAGTTCTTC. Combining the CDR3 with reference TRBV15 and TRBJ2-1 gives the whole variable domain DAMVIQNPRYQVTQFGKPVTLSCSQTLNHNVMYWYQQKSSQAPKLLFHYYDKDFNNEADTPDNFQSRRPNTSFCFLDIRSPGLGDTAMYLCATLGANPYNEQFFGPGTRLTVL.

This chain joins TRBV5-1 and TRBJ2-1, with 9 bases aligning to TRBD1. After removal of 5 bases from V and 9 bases from J, the junction contained 6 bases not matched to a gene. From germline, CDR1 is SGHRS and CDR2 YFSETQ. The CDR3 contains 13 residues. The CDR3 DNA follows: TGCGCCAGCAGTTTCACAGGGGGCGGTGAGCAGTTCTTC. Amino acid sequence: CASSFTGGGEQFF.

The rearrangement uses TRBV2 and TRBJ1-1, with D perhaps TRBD1 (6 bases). V was cut by 6 bases and J by 0 bases, with 11 bases left in between. The CDR3 loop spans 14 amino acids. CDR1 is SNHLY, CDR2 FYNNEI, per germline. CDR3 DNA: TGTGCCAGCAGCCGGACAGACATGAACACTGAAGCTTTCTTT. Translation: CASSRTDMNTEAFF. The full variable domain, its missing parts supplied by reference TRBV2 and TRBJ1-1, is EPEVTQTPSHQVTQMGQEVILRCVPISNHLYFYWYRQILGQKVEFLVSFYNNEISEKSEIFDDQFSVERPDGSNFTLKIRSTKLEDSAMYFCASSRTDMNTEAFFGQGTRLTVV.

This clone has only a few counts. V is TRBV5-5 and J is TRBJ1-2; possible D gene TRBD1, 5 bases. The V gene lost 5 bases and the J gene lost 4 bases, with 15 bases spanning the gap. The CDR3 is 14 amino acids. Germline V CDR1 and CDR2: SGHKS, YYEKEE (reference sequence). The CDR3 sequence: CASRKPRDSYGYTF. The CDR3 DNA sequence: TGTGCCAGCAGAAAACCCCGAGACAGCTATGGCTACACCTTC.

This sequence joins TRBV29-1 and TRBJ2-3; D ambiguous. Trimming took 4 bases from V and 1 from J, leaving 9 bases between them. There are 13 residues in the CDR3. CDR1 SQVTM and CDR2 ANQGSEA come from the germline V gene. This chain's CDR3 is CSVGALGTDTQYF. The CDR3 DNA reads as TGCAGCGTTGGGGCGCTTGGCACAGATACGCAGTATTTT.

V and J are TRBV6-1 and TRBJ1-2; TRBD1 matches at 8 bases. Germline values: CDR1 MNHNS, CDR2 SASEGT. Trimming removed 6 bases from V and 7 bases from J; junction bases left unmatched: 13. The CDR3 has 15 amino acids. The CDR3 protein is CASSPTGQVLSGYTF. CDR3 nucleotide sequence: TGTGCCAGCAGCCCAACGGGACAGGTATTGAGTGGCTACACCTTC.

The chain links TRBV27 to TRBJ1-4, with TRBD1 matching over 9 bases. The CDR3 contains 15 residues. The junction had 5 bases not matched to a gene; V was cut back by 3 bases and J by 6 bases. The germline V gene has CDR1 MNHEY and CDR2 SMNVEV (reference sequence). The CDR3 DNA reads TGTGCCAGCAGTTTTTGGGACAGGGTGGATGAAAAACTGTTTTTT. Amino acids: CASSFWDRVDEKLFF.

The gene calls are TRBV7-7 and TRBJ2-5; 9 bases agree with TRBD1. In germline, CDR1 is SSHAT, CDR2 FNYEAQ (reference sequence). This CDR3 region has 14 residues. Trimming cost V 4 bases and J 4 bases; bases outside gene matches: 4. CDR3 sequence reads: CASSYGQGRETQYF. Here the CDR3 DNA reads TGTGCCAGCAGCTACGGACAGGGGAGAGAGACCCAGTACTTC.

The chain couples TRBV2 to TRBJ1-2; TRBD1 matches 8 bases. Per germline, CDR1 SNHLY and CDR2 FYNNEI. The J segment lost 3 bases and the V segment lost 1 base, leaving 4 bases of the junction unmatched. This CDR3 is built from 15 residues. CDR3 protein: CASSEGTGRHYGYTF. The CDR3 DNA reads TGTGCCAGCAGTGAAGGGACAGGGAGGCACTATGGCTACACCTTC.

This rearrangement joins TRBV5-1 to TRBJ1-2; D gene ambiguous. Per germline, CDR1 SGHRS and CDR2 YFSETQ. With 0 bases removed from V and 5 bases from J, the gap between germline ends came to 14 bases. The length of the CDR3 is 15 residues. Written as DNA, the CDR3 is TGCGCCAGCAGCTTGGTTGACAACGGAATGTATGGCTACACCTTC. It encodes CASSLVDNGMYGYTF. Complete variable domain (other parts from reference TRBV5-1 and TRBJ1-2): KAGVTQTPRYLIKTRGQQVTLSCSPISGHRSVSWYQQTPGQGLQFLFEYFSETQRNKGNFPGRFSGRQFSNSRSEMNVSTLELGDSALYLCASSLVDNGMYGYTFGSGTRLTVV.

The chain employs TRBV5-6 and TRBJ2-3, with D possibly being TRBD2 (6 bases). Germline loops: CDR1 SGHDT, CDR2 YYEEEE. Trimming took 3 bases from V and 0 from J, leaving 17 bases between them. The CDR3 extends over 17 amino acids. The CDR3 sequence is CASSSPRRGRSTDTQYF. Here the CDR3 DNA reads TGTGCCAGCAGCTCACCCCGGAGGGGCCGGAGCACAGATACGCAGTATTTT.